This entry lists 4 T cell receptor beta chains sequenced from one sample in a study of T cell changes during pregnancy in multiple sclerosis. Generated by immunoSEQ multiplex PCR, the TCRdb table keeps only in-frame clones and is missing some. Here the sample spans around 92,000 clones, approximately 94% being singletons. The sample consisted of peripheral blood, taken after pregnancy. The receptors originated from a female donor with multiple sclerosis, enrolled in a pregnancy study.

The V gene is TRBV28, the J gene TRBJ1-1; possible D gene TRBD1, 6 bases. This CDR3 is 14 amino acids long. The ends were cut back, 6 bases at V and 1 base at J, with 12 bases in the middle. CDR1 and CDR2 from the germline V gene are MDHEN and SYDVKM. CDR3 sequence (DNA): TGTGCCAGCAGAGAGGGGGGGGCGAACACTGAAGCTTTCTTT. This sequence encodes CASREGGANTEAFF.

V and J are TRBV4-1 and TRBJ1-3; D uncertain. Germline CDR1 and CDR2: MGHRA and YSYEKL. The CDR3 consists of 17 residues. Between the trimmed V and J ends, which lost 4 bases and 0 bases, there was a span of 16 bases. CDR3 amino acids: CASSRVLGPSSGNTIYF. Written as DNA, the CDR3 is TGCGCCAGCAGCCGAGTTCTGGGCCCCTCCTCTGGAAACACCATATATTTT.

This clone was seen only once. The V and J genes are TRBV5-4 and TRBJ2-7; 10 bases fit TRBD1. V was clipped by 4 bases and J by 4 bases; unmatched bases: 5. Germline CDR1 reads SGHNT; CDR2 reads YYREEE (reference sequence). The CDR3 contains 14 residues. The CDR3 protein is CASSPGTGAYEQYF. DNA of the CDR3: TGTGCCAGCAGCCCCGGGACAGGGGCTTACGAGCAGTACTTC.

The CDR3 is CASSLRQGRDEKLFF. The CDR3 DNA reads as TGTGCCAGTAGTCTTCGACAGGGGAGGGATGAAAAACTGTTTTTT. The chain recombines TRBV19 with TRBJ1-4; 8 nucleotides line up with TRBD1. Trimming removed 5 bases from V and 6 bases from J; junction bases left unmatched: 8. The V gene's germline CDR1 is LNHDA and CDR2 SQIVND (reference sequence). The CDR3 contains 15 residues.